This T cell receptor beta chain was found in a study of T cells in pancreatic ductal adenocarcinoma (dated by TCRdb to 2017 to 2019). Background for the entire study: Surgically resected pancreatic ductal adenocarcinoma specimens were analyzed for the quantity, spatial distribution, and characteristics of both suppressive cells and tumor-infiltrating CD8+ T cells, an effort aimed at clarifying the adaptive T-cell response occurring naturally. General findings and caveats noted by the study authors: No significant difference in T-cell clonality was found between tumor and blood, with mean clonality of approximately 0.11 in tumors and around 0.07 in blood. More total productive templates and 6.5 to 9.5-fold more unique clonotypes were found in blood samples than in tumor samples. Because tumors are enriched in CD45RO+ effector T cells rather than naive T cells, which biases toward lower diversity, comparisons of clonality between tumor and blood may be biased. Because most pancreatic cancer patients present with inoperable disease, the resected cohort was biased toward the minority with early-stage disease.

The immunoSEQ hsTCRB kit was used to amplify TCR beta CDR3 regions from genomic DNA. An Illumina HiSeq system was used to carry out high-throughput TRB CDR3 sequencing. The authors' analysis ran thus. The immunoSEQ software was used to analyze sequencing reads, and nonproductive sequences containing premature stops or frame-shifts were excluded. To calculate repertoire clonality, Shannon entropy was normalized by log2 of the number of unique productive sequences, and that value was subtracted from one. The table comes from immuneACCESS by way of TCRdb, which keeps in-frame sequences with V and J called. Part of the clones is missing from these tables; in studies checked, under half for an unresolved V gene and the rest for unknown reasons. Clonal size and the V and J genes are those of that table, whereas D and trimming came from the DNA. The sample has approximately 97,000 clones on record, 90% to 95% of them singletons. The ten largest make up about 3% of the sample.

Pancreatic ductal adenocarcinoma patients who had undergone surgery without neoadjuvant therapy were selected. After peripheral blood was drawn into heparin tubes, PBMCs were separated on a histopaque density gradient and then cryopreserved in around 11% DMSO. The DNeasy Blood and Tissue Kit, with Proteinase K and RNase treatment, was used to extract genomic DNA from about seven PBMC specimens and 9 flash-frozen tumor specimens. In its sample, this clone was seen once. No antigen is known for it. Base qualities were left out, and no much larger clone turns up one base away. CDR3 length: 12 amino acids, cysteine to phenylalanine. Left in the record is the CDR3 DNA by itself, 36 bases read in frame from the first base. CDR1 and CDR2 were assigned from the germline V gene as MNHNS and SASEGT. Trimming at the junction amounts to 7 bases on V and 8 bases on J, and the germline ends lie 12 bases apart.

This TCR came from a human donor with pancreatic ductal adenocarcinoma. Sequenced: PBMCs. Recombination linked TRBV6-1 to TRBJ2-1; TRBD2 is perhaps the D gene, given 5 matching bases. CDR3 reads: CASNSGSDEQFF. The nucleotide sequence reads TGTGCCAGCAATAGTGGGAGCGATGAGCAGTTCTTC.